The 8 T cell receptor beta chains presented below share a single source sample, sequenced in a study of T cells in localized non-small cell lung cancer. The method was immunoSEQ multiplex PCR; TCRdb's version includes in-frame clones alone and lacks a portion of them. The sample carries tens of thousands of clones, 85% to 90% recorded once. This specimen was PBMCs, taken before any cancer treatment. These receptors originate from a man between 40 and 70 years old with stage II lung adenocarcinoma.

The V gene is TRBV5-1, the J gene TRBJ1-6, with unresolved D. Trimming cost V 3 bases and J 0 bases, with 10 bases left between them. The CDR3 sequence is 16 residues long. Germline CDR1 reads SGHRS; CDR2 reads YFSETQ. CDR3 protein: CASSSSGSSYNSPLHF. The CDR3 region has the DNA TGCGCCAGCAGCTCTTCGGGTAGCTCCTATAATTCACCCCTCCACTTT.

The rearrangement joins TRBV7-9 to TRBJ2-7, with TRBD2 identical over 14 bases. The CDR3 length is 17 residues. Germline V gene lookup returns CDR1 SEHNR and CDR2 FQNEAQ (reference sequence). V trimming: 1 base; J trimming: 7 bases; junction bases outside the gene matches: 9. CDR3 in amino acids: CASSLEPRGLAGAEQYF. The CDR3 region has the DNA TGTGCCAGCAGCTTAGAGCCGAGGGGACTAGCGGGGGCTGAGCAGTACTTC.

The chain couples TRBV28 to TRBJ2-4, with 9 bases that match TRBD1. Germline CDR1 MDHEN, CDR2 SYDVKM. The CDR3 length is 18 residues. Trimming at V came to 6 bases and at J to 0 bases, leaving 12 bases not matched to a gene. Written as DNA, the CDR3 is TGTGCCAGCAGCCACGGGACAGGGACCTTTGGAGCCAAAAACATTCAGTACTTC. Translating it yields CASSHGTGTFGAKNIQYF.

The rearrangement links TRBV4-1 to TRBJ1-2; D is uncertain. V was cut by 4 bases and J by 5 bases, with 20 bases left in between. Germline V gives CDR1 MGHRA, CDR2 YSYEKL. CDR3 length equals 16 residues. The CDR3 nucleotides read TGCGCCAGCAGCCCCACCTCCGCAGATCCCAAGTATGGCTACACCTTC. This sequence encodes CASSPTSADPKYGYTF.

The rearrangement uses TRBV19 and TRBJ1-2; 8 bases are a match to TRBD1. Germline V gene sequence: CDR1 LNHDA, CDR2 SQIVND (reference sequence). The ends lost 4 bases at V and 6 bases at J; junction bases unmatched: 10. The CDR3 has 15 amino acids. CDR3 residues: CASSNPQGAEDGYTF. CDR3 in DNA: TGTGCCAGTAGTAACCCGCAGGGGGCGGAGGATGGCTACACCTTC.

This clone is a singleton in its sample. This chain connects TRBV7-2 to TRBJ2-1; 12 bases match TRBD1. The CDR3 runs to 18 residues. Germline CDR1 reads SGHTA; CDR2 reads FQGNSA. V shed 0 bases, J shed 8 bases, and the junction held 11 bases outside the gene matches. CDR3 coding DNA: TGTGCCAGCAGCTTAGCGGGGGGACAGGGGGCCAACCGGGATGAGCAGTTCTTC. Translating gives CASSLAGGQGANRDEQFF.

The chain employs TRBV14 and TRBJ2-7, with no clear D. Between the trimmed V and J ends, which lost 1 base and 4 bases, there was a span of 17 bases. Germline loops: CDR1 SGHDN, CDR2 FVKESK. CDR3 length: 16 residues. CDR3 sequence: CASSQAFMNLGYEQYF. The CDR3 DNA follows: TGTGCCAGCAGCCAAGCCTTTATGAATCTGGGTTACGAGCAGTACTTC.

The chain couples TRBV5-4 to TRBJ2-7, with D possibly being TRBD2 (7 bases). Germline loops: CDR1 SGHNT, CDR2 YYREEE (reference sequence). V was clipped by 3 bases and J by 2 bases, with 12 bases between them. The CDR3 is 14 amino acids. CDR3 amino acids: CASSSRGPTYEQYF. DNA for the CDR3: TGTGCCAGCAGCTCGCGGGGGCCAACCTACGAGCAGTACTTC.